The entry below describes one T cell receptor (beta chain). The data originate from a study of CD8+ T cells in alopecia areata. Indicated treatment: oral pan-JAK inhibitor, 5-10 mg twice daily. Peripheral blood and lesional scalp punch biopsies came from alopecia areata patients. Trimming left V 7 bases short and J 0 bases short, with 10 bases between. Germline lookup yields CDR1 SQVTM and CDR2 ANQGSEA. The CDR3 has 13 amino acids. After isolation, RNA underwent reverse transcription to generate cDNA as the sequencing template. Generated by immunoSEQ multiplex PCR, the TCRdb table keeps only in-frame clones and is missing some. The sample has under 300,000 clones; 60% are singletons.

Sample: CD4+ T cells sorted from blood, taken around week 52, from a patient treated with tofacitinib. The source of this sequence is a human donor with alopecia areata. The chain carries TRBV29-1 and TRBJ1-3; D call uncertain. In DNA, the CDR3 is TGCAGCGCACGCTATCTCTCTGGAAACACCATATATTTT. Its protein product is CSARYLSGNTIYF.